This TCR beta chain was sequenced in a study of T cell responses to AZD1222 COVID-19 vaccine. Produced via immunoSEQ multiplex PCR; TCRdb's table is partial and in-frame only. The data show about 69,000 clones, 83% seen once. This clone was observed a single time. The antigen remains unidentified. General study points: Of the AZD1222 recipients, only 5 or 6 were seropositive at baseline.

This TCR derives from an adult who received the AZD1222 COVID-19 vaccine. The sequenced sample was peripheral blood, obtained 28 days after the second AZD1222 dose.

The CDR3 coding sequence is TGCGCCAGCAGTGAGTGGTCTATAGGCGGTATTGGGACCGGGGAGCTGTTTTTT. Translation gives CASSEWSIGGIGTGELFF. This sequence joins TRBV10-1 and TRBJ2-2; the D is unclear. V dropped 1 base and J dropped 5 bases, with 20 bases sitting between them. Germline V gene sequence: CDR1 WNHNN, CDR2 SYGVQD (reference sequence). The CDR3 runs 18 residues.